These 26 T cell receptor beta chains share one sample of origin, sequenced in a study of control samples from healthy donors and cancer patients. Generated by immunoSEQ multiplex PCR, the TCRdb table keeps only in-frame clones and is missing some. The sample has approximately 100,000 clones; about 89% are singletons. The source material was blood. All receptors come from a man younger than 45 in good health.

The chain recombines TRBV7-3 with TRBJ1-1; 11 bases align to TRBD1. V shed 5 bases and J 5 bases; nucleotides not matched to a gene: 1. From germline, CDR1 is SGHTA and CDR2 FQGTGA. The CDR3 covers 13 residues. The DNA of the CDR3 is TGTGCCAGCAGCGGGACAGGGGGTACTGAAGCTTTCTTT. Translation gives CASSGTGGTEAFF.

The V gene is TRBV6-2 or TRBV6-3, the J gene TRBJ1-2, with D uncertain. V was pared by 3 bases and J by 5 bases, with 7 bases between. The length of the CDR3 is 12 residues. Germline V gene data show CDR1 as MNHEY and CDR2 as SVGEGT. Here the CDR3 DNA reads TGTGCCAGCAGTTATGAGAGATATGGCTACACCTTC. This codes for CASSYERYGYTF.

The chain is built from TRBV12-3 or TRBV12-4 and TRBJ2-1, with a possible D match to TRBD2 (5 bases). The CDR3 runs 11 residues. Trimming removed 6 bases at V and 9 bases at J, with 9 bases between. Written as DNA, the CDR3 is TGTGCCAGCAGAAACGCGGGTGAGCAGTTCTTC. This codes for CASRNAGEQFF.

The V and J genes are TRBV3-1 (or the pseudogene TRBV3-2) and TRBJ1-4; D is perhaps TRBD1 (5 bases). The CDR3 is 16 residues long. V shed 4 bases and J shed 7 bases, with 19 bases lying between them. Germline-derived CDR1 and CDR2 are LGHDT and YNNKEL (reference sequence). The CDR3 protein is CASSPRGRDRGEKLFF. The DNA of the CDR3 is TGTGCCAGCAGCCCGAGGGGACGGGACCGGGGTGAAAAACTGTTTTTT.

This clone appeared a single time. V and J are TRBV5-1 and TRBJ2-1, with D unresolved. This CDR3 is built from 11 residues. From germline, CDR1 is SGHRS and CDR2 YFSETQ. V was trimmed by 5 bases and J by 9 bases, leaving 9 bases between them. The CDR3 here is CASRSTTEQFF. The DNA for the CDR3 is TGCGCCAGCAGGTCGACCACTGAGCAGTTCTTC.

V is TRBV5-8 and J is TRBJ1-2; a weak D match, TRBD1 (5 bases). Germline CDR1 and CDR2: SGHTS and YDEGEE. Trimming took 0 bases from V and 3 from J, leaving 12 bases between them. The CDR3 sequence is 15 residues long. Written as DNA, the CDR3 is TGTGCCAGCAGCTTGGGCTCTGCGACAGACTATGGCTACACCTTC. This sequence encodes CASSLGSATDYGYTF.

The rearrangement links TRBV10-2 to TRBJ1-1, with 8 bases lining up with TRBD1. CDR1 is WSHSY and CDR2 is SAAADI in the germline V gene. Germline trimming cut 2 bases from V and 3 bases from J; bases unmatched to any gene: 5. The CDR3 is made up of 15 amino acids. CDR3 in amino acids: CASSEPDRADTEAFF. CDR3 nucleotide sequence: TGCGCCAGCAGTGAGCCGGACAGGGCTGACACTGAAGCTTTCTTT.

V gene TRBV5-6 combines with J gene TRBJ1-2; 7 nucleotides line up with TRBD1. The germline CDR1 and CDR2 sequences are SGHDT and YYEEEE. Trimming took 4 bases from V and 7 from J; bases not matched to a gene: 4. The CDR3 consists of 12 residues. The CDR3 DNA reads as TGTGCCAGCAGCCTAGGACAGGCTGGCTACACCTTC. It codes for CASSLGQAGYTF. Full variable domain (outside the CDR3, taken from reference TRBV5-6 and TRBJ1-2): DAGVTQSPTHLIKTRGQQVTLRCSPKSGHDTVSWYQQALGQGPQFIFQYYEEEERQRGNFPDRFSGHQFPNYSSELNVNALLLGDSALYLCASSLGQAGYTFGSGTRLTVV.

The chain is built from TRBV19 and TRBJ1-5; perhaps TRBD1 as D (5 bases). Germline V gene lookup returns CDR1 LNHDA and CDR2 SQIVND (reference sequence). The CDR3 is made up of 13 amino acids. The ends were cut back, 7 bases at V and 5 bases at J, with 12 bases in the middle. The CDR3 protein is CASTTGSYQPQHF. The CDR3 region has the DNA TGTGCCAGTACCACAGGCTCCTATCAGCCCCAGCATTTT.

The chain employs TRBV5-1 and TRBJ1-4, with D perhaps TRBD1 (5 bases). The germline V and J ends were trimmed by 5 bases and 2 bases, with 10 bases remaining between them. The CDR3 spans 14 residues. In germline, CDR1 is SGHRS, CDR2 YFSETQ. CDR3 DNA: TGCGCCAGCAGGGCAGGGTCCACTAATGAAAAACTGTTTTTT. Translating it yields CASRAGSTNEKLFF.

The J gene is TRBJ2-3, the V gene TRBV18; 8 bases map to TRBD2. CDR1 is KGHSH and CDR2 is LQKENI in the germline V gene. Germline trimming cut 4 bases from V and 4 bases from J; bases unmatched to any gene: 13. There are 17 residues in the CDR3. The CDR3 loop is CASSLPGLARKADTQYF. The CDR3 DNA reads as TGTGCCAGCTCACTTCCAGGACTAGCCCGTAAGGCAGATACGCAGTATTTT.

The DNA for the CDR3 is TGTGCCAGCAGCTACCATAAGACCCAGAGCACAGATACGCAGTATTTT. Protein sequence: CASSYHKTQSTDTQYF. The gene calls are TRBV6-5 and TRBJ2-3; D gene ambiguous. Germline values: CDR1 MNHEY, CDR2 SVGAGI. The V end was cut by 6 bases, the J end by 0 bases, with 16 bases between. This CDR3 is 16 amino acids long.

The chain employs TRBV2 and TRBJ2-7, with D tentatively TRBD2 (5 bases). V was clipped by 8 bases and J by 3 bases, with 8 bases between them. CDR3 size: 11 residues. From germline, CDR1 is SNHLY and CDR2 FYNNEI. CDR3 sequence (DNA): TGTGCCAGCCTGCGGGTCTACGAGCAGTACGTC. Translated, it gives CASLRVYEQYV.

V usage is TRBV10-3 and J usage is TRBJ2-3, with TRBD2 identical over 7 bases. There are 17 residues in the CDR3. CDR1 and CDR2 (germline): ENHRY, SYGVKD. V was pared by 3 bases and J by 3 bases, with 12 bases of the junction left unmatched. CDR3 nucleotide sequence: TGTGCCATCAGTGACCTCGGGGGGAGGGGAGGTACAGATACGCAGTATTTT. It is translated as CAISDLGGRGGTDTQYF.

The chain has TRBV9 and TRBJ2-5; 10 bases agree with TRBD2. Looked up from germline, CDR1 is SGDLS and CDR2 is YYNGEE. The CDR3 contains 16 residues. The junction had 8 bases not matched to a gene; V was cut back by 0 bases and J by 6 bases. This CDR3 is CASSVDPAGGLKTQYF. The CDR3 coding sequence is TGTGCCAGCAGCGTAGACCCAGCGGGAGGGCTAAAGACCCAGTACTTC.

The chain links TRBV9 to TRBJ1-3; TRBD1 might be the D (5 bases). V was pared by 0 bases and J by 3 bases, with 13 bases between. The CDR3 has 16 amino acids. Germline values: CDR1 SGDLS, CDR2 YYNGEE. The CDR3 nucleotides read TGTGCCAGCAGCGTAGGGGTGGGGGGTGATGGAAACACCATATATTTT. Protein: CASSVGVGGDGNTIYF.

The rearrangement links TRBV9 to TRBJ2-7; perhaps TRBD2 as D (6 bases). The V gene lost 0 bases and the J gene lost 5 bases, with 24 bases spanning the gap. Germline V gene lookup returns CDR1 SGDLS and CDR2 YYNGEE. The CDR3 loop spans 18 amino acids. CDR3: CASSVGLARLGMANEQYF. The CDR3 DNA reads TGTGCCAGCAGCGTAGGTCTAGCGCGTCTAGGGATGGCCAACGAGCAGTACTTC. The full variable domain, in which reference TRBV9 and TRBJ2-7 provide the parts outside the CDR3, is DSGVTQTPKHLITATGQRVTLRCSPRSGDLSVYWYQQSLDQGLQFLIQYYNGEERAKGNILERFSAQQFPDLHSELNLSSLELGDSALYFCASSVGLARLGMANEQYFGPGTRLTVT.

V and J are TRBV2 and TRBJ1-4, with TRBD1 as a possible D gene (5 bases). Per germline, CDR1 SNHLY and CDR2 FYNNEI. The CDR3 is 16 amino acids. The V end lost 2 bases, the J end lost 3 bases, and 13 bases lay between the germline ends. The CDR3 nucleotides read TGTGCCAGCAGTGAACAGGGCGGGCTGTCTAATGAAAAACTGTTTTTT. This encodes CASSEQGGLSNEKLFF.

V usage is TRBV27 and J usage is TRBJ1-1; TRBD1 matches 8 bases. Losses at the gene ends were 2 bases for V and 0 bases for J; bases not matched to a gene: 5. The V gene's germline CDR1 is MNHEY and CDR2 SMNVEV (reference sequence). The CDR3 totals 16 residues. The CDR3 loop reads CASSLRATGVNTEAFF. The CDR3 DNA sequence: TGTGCCAGCAGTTTAAGGGCGACAGGGGTGAACACTGAAGCTTTCTTT.

The chain carries TRBV7-8 and TRBJ2-5; TRBD1 might be the D (5 bases). CDR1 and CDR2 from the germline V gene are SGHVS and FQNEAQ. The CDR3 sequence is 14 residues long. Trimming removed 0 bases from V and 10 bases from J, with 15 bases in between. CDR3 region: CASSLAGLSGNQYF. DNA of the CDR3: TGTGCCAGCAGCTTAGCGGGGCTATCAGGAAACCAGTACTTC.

The V call is TRBV19, the J call TRBJ1-2; unclear D gene. CDR3 length: 15 amino acids. The germline V and J ends were trimmed by 4 bases and 0 bases, with 12 bases remaining between them. CDR1 LNHDA and CDR2 SQIVND come from the germline V gene (reference sequence). Here the CDR3 reads CASSTDREANYGYTF. Written as DNA, the CDR3 is TGTGCCAGTAGTACGGACCGGGAAGCTAACTATGGCTACACCTTC. The full variable domain, completed using reference TRBV19 and TRBJ1-2, is DGGITQSPKYLFRKEGQNVTLSCEQNLNHDAMYWYRQDPGQGLRLIYYSQIVNDFQKGDIAEGYSVSREKKESFPLTVTSAQKNPTAFYLCASSTDREANYGYTFGSGTRLTVV.

This clone was seen a few times. The chain has TRBV27 and TRBJ1-5, with 7 bases fitting TRBD1. CDR1 and CDR2 from the germline V gene are MNHEY and SMNVEV (reference sequence). This CDR3 has 14 amino acids. The junction had 7 bases not matched to a gene; V was cut back by 5 bases and J by 6 bases. This chain's CDR3 is CASSIDRAGQPQHF. For the CDR3, the DNA is TGTGCCAGCAGTATAGACAGGGCTGGTCAGCCCCAGCATTTT.

The V gene is TRBV7-2, the J gene TRBJ2-1, with 9 bases aligning to TRBD2. CDR1 and CDR2 (germline): SGHTA, FQGNSA. The trim removed 3 bases at V and 6 bases at J, leaving 3 bases unmatched. CDR3 length: 14 amino acids. CDR3 in amino acids: CASSFGLAFNEQFF. The CDR3 nucleotides are TGTGCCAGCAGCTTCGGACTAGCGTTCAATGAGCAGTTCTTC.

Concerning this clone: The same CDR3 also results from other DNA sequences found in this sample. This chain joins TRBV27 and TRBJ1-5; D call uncertain. The CDR3 is 12 residues long. CDR1 and CDR2 (germline): MNHEY, SMNVEV (reference sequence). V lost 8 bases, J lost 6 bases, and 11 bases lay in between. This chain's CDR3 is CASSLLGQPQHF. Written as DNA, the CDR3 is TGTGCCAGCTCCCTACTTGGTCAGCCCCAGCATTTT.

This clone has only a few counts. The V and J genes are TRBV19 and TRBJ2-2, with D perhaps TRBD1 or TRBD2 (7 bases each). Between the trimmed V and J ends, which lost 7 bases and 5 bases, there was a span of 17 bases. Germline-derived CDR1 and CDR2 are LNHDA and SQIVND (reference sequence). The CDR3 has 15 residues. CDR3: CASKETGEGTGELFF. The CDR3 nucleotides are TGTGCCAGTAAAGAAACAGGGGAGGGGACCGGGGAGCTGTTTTTT.

The rearrangement uses TRBV24-1 and TRBJ2-3, with D tentatively TRBD1 (7 bases). Trimming shortened V by 7 bases and J by 2 bases, and 12 bases separated the two germline ends. Germline CDR1 and CDR2: KGHDR and SFDVKD. The CDR3 is 14 residues long. CDR3 region: CATRRQGLTDTQYF. CDR3 nucleotides: TGTGCCACCAGAAGACAGGGACTCACAGATACGCAGTATTTT.